Listed below are T cell receptor beta chains from one sample, sequenced in a study of OX40 agonist ivuxolimab in advanced cancers. TCRdb keeps only in-frame clones here, not all; method: immunoSEQ multiplex PCR. The data show approximately 160,000 clones, with 94% seen just once and about 0.3% held by the top ten. The material was CD4+ or CD8+ T cells sorted from blood, obtained in a trial of the OX40 agonist ivuxolimab. The receptors derive from an adult with an advanced solid tumor such as melanoma, head and neck, liver or kidney cancer. Both conserved end residues are part of each CDR3. A D gene is named only where the DNA matches it firmly. For some rows the clone size is stated as once, few or many, or as a class when expanded; others skip it.

d_gene	j_gene	v_gene	abundance	CDR3nt	CDR3aa
-	TRBJ1-3	TRBV5-1	-	TGCGCCAGCAGCTCATCAACAGGGTCCCCTGGAAACACCATATATTTT	CASSSSTGSPGNTIYF
TRBD1	TRBJ2-7	TRBV27	-	TGTGCCAGCAGTTTATGGCTGACAGGGCGCGAGCAGTACTTC	CASSLWLTGREQYF
TRBD2	TRBJ2-1	TRBV4-1	-	TGCGCCAGCAGCCAACCTCAAAGTAGCGGGATAGGGGAGCAGTTCTTC	CASSQPQSSGIGEQFF
-	TRBJ1-2	TRBV7-2	-	TGTGCCAGCAGCTTAGGGGCGACACAGCCCCAATTC	CASSLGATQPQF
-	TRBJ2-7	TRBV2	-	TGTGCCAGCAGTGGAGGGGGAGGGAAACACCACGCCCGCTACGAGCAGTACTTC	CASSGGGGKHHARYEQYF
TRBD1	TRBJ2-7	TRBV9	once	TGTGCCAGCAGCCTTGGACAGGGGATTGTATACGAGCAGTACTTC	CASSLGQGIVYEQYF
-	TRBJ1-2	TRBV28	-	TGTGCCAGCAGCCGTAGAGACCCTATCTATGGCTACACCTTC	CASSRRDPIYGYTF
-	TRBJ1-4	TRBV11-2	-	TGTGCCAGCAGCTTTTTGGGCCCCGGAAAACTGTTTTTT	CASSFLGPGKLFF
TRBD2	TRBJ2-7	TRBV5-1	-	TGCGCCAGCCGACTAGAACCGGGACTACACGAGCAGTACTTC	CASRLEPGLHEQYF
-	TRBJ2-1	TRBV5-6	-	TGTGCCAGCAGCTTGGACTATTACAATGAGCAGTTCTTC	CASSLDYYNEQFF
TRBD1	TRBJ1-1	TRBV18	-	TGTGCCAGCTCACCACGTGCCGGGACAGGGGGCACTGAAGCTTTCTTT	CASSPRAGTGGTEAFF
-	TRBJ1-1	TRBV14	-	TGTGCCAGCAGCCAGTTGAGGGCCACTGAAGCTTTCTTT	CASSQLRATEAFF
-	TRBJ2-1	TRBV11-3	-	TGTGCCAGCAGCGTATCCGGGATCTACAATGAGCAGTTCTTC	CASSVSGIYNEQFF
-	TRBJ1-4	TRBV7-8	-	TGTGCCAGCAGCTTAGCGAACAGGGAGTTTGGTAATGAAAAACTGTTTTTT	CASSLANREFGNEKLFF
-	TRBJ1-2	TRBV7-9	-	TGTGCCAGCAGCCCGAGCGGCTATGGCTACACCTTC	CASSPSGYGYTF
-	TRBJ2-7	TRBV27	-	TGTGCCAGCAGACGCAGGGGAGGGGTTTACGAGCAGTACTTC	CASRRRGGVYEQYF
-	TRBJ2-1	TRBV15	-	TGTGCCACCAGCAGAGATGGGGCCAGCCTCTCCTACAATGAGCAGTTCTTC	CATSRDGASLSYNEQFF
-	TRBJ2-1	TRBV27	-	TGTGCCAGCACTATGGGATGGGGTCCCAACAATGAGCAGTTCTTC	CASTMGWGPNNEQFF
-	TRBJ2-7	TRBV11-2	-	TGTGCCAGCAGCTTATTCGCGGGACAGATCTACGAGCAGTACTTC	CASSLFAGQIYEQYF
-	TRBJ1-2	TRBV6-5	-	TGTGCCAGCAGAACCGGAACAAACTATGGCCCCACCTTC	CASRTGTNYGPTF
-	TRBJ1-1	TRBV29-1	-	TGCAGCGTTTCCCCGGGGCAGGACACTGAAGCTTTCTTT	CSVSPGQDTEAFF
TRBD2	TRBJ2-7	TRBV4-3	-	TGCGCCAGCAGTCACGGGACTAGCGGGGCTGACGGGGTCTACGAGCAGTACTTC	CASSHGTSGADGVYEQYF
-	TRBJ2-5	TRBV29-1	-	TGCAGCGTTTGTGGACGAGCGCCGACGCAAGAGACCCAGTACTTC	CSVCGRAPTQETQYF
TRBD2	TRBJ2-1	TRBV14	-	TGTGCCAGCAGTCCGGGGAGGGAGAGGGGTTCCTACAATGAGCAGTTCTTC	CASSPGRERGSYNEQFF
-	TRBJ2-1	TRBV7-2	-	TGTGCCAGCAGCAGGCTGGGGTTCAATGAGCAGTTCTTC	CASSRLGFNEQFF
TRBD1	TRBJ2-5	TRBV11-3	-	TGTGCCAGCAGCTGGGGACAGGACCAAGAGACCCAGTACTTC	CASSWGQDQETQYF
TRBD1	TRBJ2-7	TRBV18	-	TGTGCCAGCTCACTAGGACAGGGTATGAGCAACGAGCAGTACTTC	CASSLGQGMSNEQYF
-	TRBJ1-2	TRBV18	-	TGTGCCAGCTCACCCTGGGAACAGGGAGATGGTGGCTACACCTTC	CASSPWEQGDGGYTF
TRBD1	TRBJ1-6	TRBV4-3	-	TGCGCCAGCAGCCCGGGACAGGGCACGATCTCCTATAATTCACCCCTCCACTTT	CASSPGQGTISYNSPLHF
TRBD1	TRBJ2-7	TRBV18	-	TGTGCCAGCTCTCCCGGGACAGGTCTATCCTACGAGCAGTACTTC	CASSPGTGLSYEQYF